This T cell receptor (beta chain) was identified in a study of shared clonotypes between healthy human individuals. The study drew all its donors from Caucasian adults living in Nashville, Tennessee. The V gene lost 6 bases and the J gene lost 3 bases, with 6 bases spanning the gap. This CDR3 comprises 12 residues. CDR1 SNHLY and CDR2 FYNNEI come from the germline V gene. Methods used by the authors: ImmunoSEQ yielded junction-only sequences lacking quality scores, so filtering differed. Libraries were prepared by immunoSEQ multiplex PCR; TCRdb keeps only in-frame clonotypes and omits some of them. V, J and clone size were drawn from that table, and D and trimming were deduced from the DNA. The sample has about 1.5 million clones, around 98% seen once; the top ten hold roughly 0.42%.

Sequenced material: naive CD4+ T cells sorted from blood. Indicated subset: CD45RA+ positively selected. The rearrangement uses TRBV2 and TRBJ1-3; unclear D gene. This TCR came from a man aged 25 to 45 in good health. The CDR3 loop reads CASSQLGNTIYF. The CDR3 bases are TGTGCCAGCAGCCAACTTGGAAACACCATATATTTT. The full variable domain, in which reference TRBV2 and TRBJ1-3 provide the parts outside the CDR3, is EPEVTQTPSHQVTQMGQEVILRCVPISNHLYFYWYRQILGQKVEFLVSFYNNEISEKSEIFDDQFSVERPDGSNFTLKIRSTKLEDSAMYFCASSQLGNTIYFGEGSWLTVV.